The rows below give T cell receptor beta chains drawn from one sample of a study. One entry per CDR3 protein, called by TCRdb with MiXCR from the 5' RACE reads. Of approximately 31,000 distinct CDR3 sequences listed, about 28% are singletons. The sample consisted of naive CD4+ T cells sorted from a lymph node. The receptors were gathered from a female donor with breast cancer. Both conserved end residues are part of each CDR3. A D gene is named only where the DNA matches it firmly. Clone size is not always given. Where it is, it says once, few, many or a class for expanded clones.

clone size	D gene	V gene	J gene	CDR3 DNA	CDR3 protein
NA	TRBD2	TRBV2	TRBJ2-1	TGTGCCAAGGGCGGGAGCGTCTACAATGAGCAGTTCTTC	CAKGGSVYNEQFF
NA	NA	TRBV6-2/TRBV6-3	TRBJ1-2	TGTGCCAGCAGACCTCGCGCTAGTTACAGGGACGGCTATGGCTACACCTTC	CASRPRASYRDGYGYTF
once	TRBD1	TRBV4-1	TRBJ2-2	TGCGCCACCAAGGACAGGGGGGACACCGGGGAGCTGTTTTTT	CATKDRGDTGELFF
NA	TRBD2	TRBV27	TRBJ2-1	TGTGCCAGCAGCACGCGCGCGGGAGACTACAATGAGCAGTTCTTC	CASSTRAGDYNEQFF
NA	NA	TRBV5-4	TRBJ1-2	TGTGCCAGCAGCTTGGCCCAGGGACGTACACCCTATGGCTACACCTTC	CASSLAQGRTPYGYTF
medium-sized	TRBD2	TRBV20-1	TRBJ2-7	TGCAGTGCTAGTAGCGGGGGGGTCTACGAGCAGTACTTC	CSASSGGVYEQYF
NA	TRBD1	TRBV7-6	TRBJ2-7	TGTGCCAGCAGCTCGACAGGGAACGAGCAGTACTTC	CASSSTGNEQYF
NA	NA	TRBV30	TRBJ2-7	TGTGCCTGGAGTGTAGGTCATTCCTACGAGCAGTACTTC	CAWSVGHSYEQYF
few	NA	TRBV12-3/TRBV12-4	TRBJ2-1	TGTGCCAGCAGTTTGGGGGTGGGAGAATGGGTCTTC	CASSLGVGEWVF
NA	NA	TRBV3-1	TRBJ2-3	TGTGCCAGCAGCCATCGGTTTTCCGTAGCGGTCTATGGTACGCAGTATTTT	CASSHRFSVAVYGTQYF
many	TRBD1	TRBV7-9	TRBJ2-3	TGTGCCAGCAGCTTAGCGACAGGGACGACAGATACGCAGTATTTT	CASSLATGTTDTQYF
few	TRBD2	TRBV5-1	TRBJ2-3	TGCGCCAGCAGGGATAGCGGGATCGAAGATACGCAGTATTTT	CASRDSGIEDTQYF
NA	NA	TRBV6-2/TRBV6-3	TRBJ2-3	TGTGCCAGCAGCCAGGACTCGCCGGGACACATTAGCACAGATACGCAGTATTTT	CASSQDSPGHISTDTQYF
few	NA	TRBV13	TRBJ2-1	TGTGCCAGCAGCTTAGCTAGGGTTCGTGATGAGCAGTTCTTC	CASSLARVRDEQFF
NA	NA	TRBV5-5	TRBJ2-3	TGTGCCAGCAGCTTGGAGGGGGGGGCCGGTGCAGATACGCAGTATTTT	CASSLEGGAGADTQYF
NA	TRBD1	TRBV10-3	TRBJ1-2	TGTGCCATCAGTGGGGACAGGGGGGATGGCTACACCTTC	CAISGDRGDGYTF
NA	TRBD1	TRBV6-5	TRBJ2-7	TGTGCCAGCAGTAGAAGACAGGGGCACGAGCAGTACTTC	CASSRRQGHEQYF
NA	TRBD2	TRBV7-8	TRBJ2-3	TGTGCCAGCAGCTTACTGCGGGGGGCCGAACCAGATACGCAGTATTTT	CASSLLRGAEPDTQYF
NA	NA	TRBV29-1	TRBJ1-1	TGCAGCGGGAGGGGTACTGGAGCTTTCTTT	CSGRGTGAFF
NA	NA	TRBV4-1	TRBJ1-4	TGCGCCAGCAGCCAAGCTGGGCTTACTAATGAAAAACTGTTTTTT	CASSQAGLTNEKLFF
NA	TRBD1	TRBV4-1	TRBJ2-2	TGCGCCACCAAGGACAGGGGGAACACCGGGGAGCTGTTTTTT	CATKDRGNTGELFF
NA	NA	TRBV20-1	TRBJ1-2	TGCAGTGCTAGAGATCATCTGGGGCAGGGAGGATATGGCTACACCTTC	CSARDHLGQGGYGYTF
few	NA	TRBV7-9	TRBJ2-3	TGTGCCAGCAGCTCGTCCGCTGGGATTACAGATACGCAGTATTTT	CASSSSAGITDTQYF
many	TRBD2	TRBV5-1	TRBJ2-2	TGCGCCAGCAGCCTAGCGGGGGAGAACACCGGGGAGCTGTTTTTT	CASSLAGENTGELFF
few	NA	TRBV7-2	TRBJ2-3	TGTGCCAGCAGCCCGACCCGACCCCCAGATACGCAGTATTTT	CASSPTRPPDTQYF
NA	TRBD1	TRBV9	TRBJ2-3	TGTGCCAGCAGCGAACAGGGGATGAGAGATACGCAGTATTTT	CASSEQGMRDTQYF
NA	TRBD1	TRBV4-2	TRBJ1-2	TGTGCCAGCAGCCAAGTATCCCGGGACAGGTATACGGATGGCTACACCTTC	CASSQVSRDRYTDGYTF
NA	NA	TRBV12-3/TRBV12-4	TRBJ1-2	TGTGCCACCTCTTCGTATGGCTACACCTTC	CATSSYGYTF
medium-sized	NA	TRBV6-5	TRBJ2-7	TGTGCCAGCAGGACCCCCAGCGGGGCCCAGGGGGAGCAGTACTTC	CASRTPSGAQGEQYF
NA	NA	TRBV12-3/TRBV12-4	TRBJ2-6	TGTGCCAGCAGTCGTAAACCGGGACGACTCTCTGGGGCCAACGTCCTGACTTTC	CASSRKPGRLSGANVLTF
many	NA	TRBV4-3	TRBJ1-6	TGCGCCAGCAGCCAAGACAAACTCCTCAGTGGTTCACCCCTCCACTTT	CASSQDKLLSGSPLHF
many	NA	TRBV4-1	TRBJ1-1	TGCGCCAGCAGCCGTGGAGGGGCCCTAGTCACTGAAGCTTTCTTT	CASSRGGALVTEAFF
few	TRBD1	TRBV5-1	TRBJ2-2	TGCGCCAGCAAAGTGGGACAGTCGAACACCGGGGAGCTGTTTTTT	CASKVGQSNTGELFF
NA	NA	TRBV20-1	TRBJ1-6	TGCAGTGCTACCAAGAGGGGTTTTGGTTCACCCCTCCACTTT	CSATKRGFGSPLHF
many	NA	TRBV4-1	TRBJ2-7	TGCGCCAGCAGCCATAATACAGGGAGAGCCTACGAGCAGTACTTC	CASSHNTGRAYEQYF
few	TRBD2	TRBV20-1	TRBJ2-4	TGCAGTGCTAGAGTGGTGGGCCTAGCGGATACCCTAGCCAAAAACATTCAGTACTTC	CSARVVGLADTLAKNIQYF
few	NA	TRBV5-1	TRBJ2-1	TGCGCCAGCAGCTTGGGGGGGAATGAGCAGTTCTTC	CASSLGGNEQFF
NA	NA	TRBV4-1	TRBJ2-3	TGCGCCAGCAGCCAAGTGGGGACTTCTTGGGATACGCAGTATTTT	CASSQVGTSWDTQYF
medium-sized	NA	TRBV12-3/TRBV12-4	TRBJ1-1	TGTGCCAGCAGTGGTGGTCCCATTGGAGCTTTCTTT	CASSGGPIGAFF
many	NA	TRBV6-5	TRBJ2-5	TGTGCCAGCAGTTATCCGGGGTTGGAGACCCAGTACTTC	CASSYPGLETQYF
NA	NA	TRBV4-1	TRBJ2-5	TGCGCCAGCAGCCAAGAGGCTCCGTACCAAGAGACCCAGTACTTC	CASSQEAPYQETQYF
NA	NA	TRBV20-1	TRBJ2-1	TGCAGTGCTAGACTCCCTTACAATGAGCAGTTCTTC	CSARLPYNEQFF
few	NA	TRBV6-5	TRBJ1-5	TGTGCCAGCAGTTACTCGGGAGATCAGCCCCAGCATTTT	CASSYSGDQPQHF
NA	TRBD1	TRBV9	TRBJ2-5	TGTGCCAGCGGCGACGGGACAGGGAAGACCCAGTACTTC	CASGDGTGKTQYF
NA	TRBD2	TRBV5-1	TRBJ2-3	TGCGCCAGCAGCTTAGCGGGGGGGCCGACAGATACGCAGTATTTT	CASSLAGGPTDTQYF
NA	TRBD1	TRBV29-1	TRBJ2-5	TGCAGCGTAAACAGGGGTTTAGAGACCCAGTACTTC	CSVNRGLETQYF
few	NA	TRBV4-2	TRBJ2-2	TGTGCCAGCAGCCCACGTAGCGGGAACACCGGGGAGCTGTTTTTT	CASSPRSGNTGELFF
few	NA	TRBV4-2	TRBJ2-7	TGTGCCAGCAGCCAAGATGGAGGTCCGGGCTACGAGCAGTACTTC	CASSQDGGPGYEQYF
once	NA	TRBV7-3	TRBJ2-3	TGTACCAGCAGCCCGACAGGGAGGGCAGATACGCAGTATTTT	CTSSPTGRADTQYF
few	NA	TRBV6-1	TRBJ2-5	TGTGCCAGTATCAGGGGGGGACAAGAGACCCAGTACTTC	CASIRGGQETQYF
NA	TRBD1	TRBV5-1	TRBJ2-6	TGCGCCAGCAGCTCAGGACAGGGGGCCTCCCGCAGCTCTGGGGCCAACGTCCTGACTTTC	CASSSGQGASRSSGANVLTF
NA	TRBD2	TRBV6-5	TRBJ2-7	TGTGCCAGCAGTTATTCCTTACTAGCGGGAGTTGGGGAGCAGTACTTC	CASSYSLLAGVGEQYF
many	TRBD1	TRBV24-1	TRBJ2-2	TGTGCCACCAGTGATCCACGACAGGGAAACGGGGAGCTGTTTTTT	CATSDPRQGNGELFF
NA	TRBD2	TRBV5-6	TRBJ2-1	TGTGCCAGCAGCCGGGGGGGACTAGGGAATGAGCAGTTCTTC	CASSRGGLGNEQFF
few	NA	TRBV7-3	TRBJ2-1	TGTGCCAGCAGCTCCCCCGGCTTCAAAAGCGATTCCTACAATGAGCAGTTCTTC	CASSSPGFKSDSYNEQFF
few	NA	TRBV12-3/TRBV12-4	TRBJ1-4	TGTGCCAGCAGTTTATGGAGAAGGGGCGAAAAACTGTTTTTT	CASSLWRRGEKLFF
few	TRBD2	TRBV19	TRBJ2-3	TGTGCCCTACTAGCGGGGGTCCCGCGCACAGATACGCAGTATTTT	CALLAGVPRTDTQYF
NA	NA	TRBV7-2	TRBJ2-5	TGTGCCAGCAGCTTCCCGGGAGTTGAGACCCAGTACTTC	CASSFPGVETQYF
NA	NA	TRBV5-6	TRBJ1-5	TGTGCCAGCAATTGGTGGGGCCAGCCCCAGCATTTT	CASNWWGQPQHF
few	NA	TRBV20-1	TRBJ2-5	TGCAGTGCTGAGCCGACGGGAGAAGGAGAGACCCAGTACTTC	CSAEPTGEGETQYF